This TCR beta chain was sequenced in a study of T cell responses to AZD1222 COVID-19 vaccine. Looking at the study overall: Second doses at about 4 or about 12 weeks were pooled. The study, taken as a whole, reports: Only a handful of AZD1222 recipients, more than 5 in all, had baseline seropositivity. Spike-specific TCR breadth and depth both grew after two AZD1222 doses.

The CDR3 covers 14 residues. The germline V gene has CDR1 MNHEY and CDR2 SMNVEV (reference sequence). Trimming left V 9 bases short and J 10 bases short, with 22 bases between. The method was immunoSEQ multiplex PCR; TCRdb's version includes in-frame clones alone and lacks a portion of them. The table lists more than 85,000 clones, more than 70% of them singletons, with about 9.7% in the top ten. Concerning this clone: Its antigen remains unknown.

This chain links TRBV27 with TRBJ2-1, with D possibly being TRBD2 (6 bases). The sample was peripheral blood, taken on day 0 of AZD1222 vaccination. This sequence originates from an adult in good health. The CDR3 coding sequence is TGTGCCAGTTTAGGCACTGGGGACTTCGGGGAGCAGTTCTTC. It translates to CASLGTGDFGEQFF.